This TCR beta chain emerged from a study of cytomegalovirus exposure and HLA in healthy donors. Whole-study findings and limits: A later analysis found most CMV-associated TCR beta chains apparently HLA-restricted. Some V segments (TRBV6-2 and TRBV6-3 among them) were excluded as indistinguishable.

The germline gives CDR1 LNHDA, CDR2 SQIVND (reference sequence). V lost 3 bases, J lost 9 bases, and 9 bases lay in between. The CDR3 is 12 amino acids. In regard to this clone: Antigen: not known.

PCR was performed using 60 Vbeta and 13 Jbeta primers. Sequencing was performed with immunoSEQ multiplex PCR; in TCRdb, only in-frame clones are kept and a portion is missing. In the table there are 130,000 to 150,000 clones, over 65% of which are singletons. The rearrangement links TRBV19 to TRBJ1-5; D call uncertain. The material sequenced was PBMCs. This clonotype was sampled from a female donor in good health and CMV-seronegative. CDR3 protein: CASSILRGPQHF. DNA for the CDR3: TGTGCCAGTAGTATTCTCCGAGGGCCCCAGCATTTT.